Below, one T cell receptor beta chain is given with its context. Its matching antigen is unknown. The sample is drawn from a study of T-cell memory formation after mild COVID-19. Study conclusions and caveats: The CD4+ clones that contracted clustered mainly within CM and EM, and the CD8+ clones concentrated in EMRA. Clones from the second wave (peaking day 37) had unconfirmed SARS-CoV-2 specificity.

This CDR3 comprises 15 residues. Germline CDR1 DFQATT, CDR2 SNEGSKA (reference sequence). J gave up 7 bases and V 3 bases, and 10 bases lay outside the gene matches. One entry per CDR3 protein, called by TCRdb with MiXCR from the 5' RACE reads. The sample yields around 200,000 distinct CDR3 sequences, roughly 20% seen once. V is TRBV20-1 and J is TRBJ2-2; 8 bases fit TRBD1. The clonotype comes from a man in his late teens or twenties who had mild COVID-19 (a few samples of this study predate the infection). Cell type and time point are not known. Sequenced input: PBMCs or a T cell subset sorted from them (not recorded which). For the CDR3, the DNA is TGCAGTGCTAGGTCGACAGGGGTGGCAATCGGGGAGCTGTTTTTT. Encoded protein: CSARSTGVAIGELFF.